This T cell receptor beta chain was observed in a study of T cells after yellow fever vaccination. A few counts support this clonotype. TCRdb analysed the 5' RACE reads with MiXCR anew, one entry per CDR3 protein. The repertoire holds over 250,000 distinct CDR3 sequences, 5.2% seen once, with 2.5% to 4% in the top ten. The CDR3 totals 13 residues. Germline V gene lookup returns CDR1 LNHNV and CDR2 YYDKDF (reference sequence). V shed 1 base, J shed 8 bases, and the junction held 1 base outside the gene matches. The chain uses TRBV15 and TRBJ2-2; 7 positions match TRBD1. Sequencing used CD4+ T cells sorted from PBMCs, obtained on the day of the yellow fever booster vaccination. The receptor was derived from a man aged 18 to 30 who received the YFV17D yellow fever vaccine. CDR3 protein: CATSRGTGGELFF. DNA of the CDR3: TGTGCCACCAGCAGAGGGACAGGTGGGGAGCTGTTTTTT.